This TCR beta chain was documented in a study of T-cell memory formation after mild COVID-19. This clonotype has more than one count but fewer than ten. As yet, its antigen is unknown. The CDR3 is made up of 14 amino acids. Germline V gene lookup returns CDR1 MGHRA and CDR2 YSYEKL. Trimming pared 1 base from V and 1 base from J, leaving 7 bases between. Broader study findings: The pre-infection memory compartment contained some responding clones, suggesting cross-reactive memory joined. CD4+ clones that contracted lay mainly in CM and EM; CD8+ ones lay in EMRA. Whereas later expanders leaned CD4+, clones contracting day 15 to 85 showed a balanced CD4/CD8 makeup.

Using constant-segment primers, 5'RACE produced TCR alpha and TCR beta cDNA libraries carrying sample barcodes and UMIs. TCRdb analysed the 5' RACE reads with MiXCR anew, one entry per CDR3 protein. The sample consists of over 40,000 distinct CDR3 sequences, around 12% of them appearing once. This chain connects TRBV4-1 to TRBJ1-1; D ambiguous. The origin of this receptor is a man aged 18 to 29 who had mild COVID-19 (a few samples of this study predate the infection). Cell type and time point are not known. Sequenced material: PBMCs or a T cell subset sorted from them (not recorded which). CDR3 amino acids: CASSQAEANTEAFF. The CDR3, as DNA: TGCGCCAGCAGCCAAGCAGAGGCGAACACTGAAGCTTTCTTT.